This passage covers 21 T cell receptor beta chains from one sample sequenced in a study of technical replicates of blood from several donors. Using immunoSEQ multiplex PCR, the repertoire was profiled, and TCRdb retains in-frame clones only, with some absent. Of more than 65,000 clones in the sample, about 93% were seen once. The sequenced sample consisted of T cells isolated from PBMCs. These receptors were collected from a human donor in good health.

The CDR3 sequence: CASSLEARRSTGELFF. For the CDR3, the DNA is TGTGCCAGCAGCTTGGAGGCGCGGCGAAGCACCGGGGAGCTGTTTTTT. The V call is TRBV5-5, the J call TRBJ2-2, with D uncertain. The germline V and J ends were trimmed by 0 bases and 4 bases, with 13 bases remaining between them. The CDR3 has 16 residues. The germline gives CDR1 SGHKS, CDR2 YYEKEE (reference sequence).

The chain is built from TRBV19 and TRBJ2-7, with a possible D match to TRBD2 (7 bases). The V end was cut by 1 base, the J end by 3 bases, with 13 bases between. Germline V gene data show CDR1 as LNHDA and CDR2 as SQIVND (reference sequence). The CDR3 has 15 amino acids. In DNA, the CDR3 is TGTGCCAGTAGTATAGCGGGGGGCAGGGGCTACGAGCAGTACTTC. Translating it yields CASSIAGGRGYEQYF. Using reference TRBV19 and TRBJ2-7 for the parts outside the CDR3, the full variable domain is DGGITQSPKYLFRKEGQNVTLSCEQNLNHDAMYWYRQDPGQGLRLIYYSQIVNDFQKGDIAEGYSVSREKKESFPLTVTSAQKNPTAFYLCASSIAGGRGYEQYFGPGTRLTVT.

The chain carries TRBV4-3 and TRBJ2-7; 7 bases are a match to TRBD2. CDR1 is LGHNA and CDR2 is YSLEER in the germline V gene. V was pared by 0 bases and J by 7 bases, with 15 bases of the junction left unmatched. This CDR3 spans 17 amino acids. This CDR3 is CASSQEVHRGVLVEQYF. In DNA form, the CDR3 reads TGCGCCAGCAGCCAAGAAGTCCACCGGGGGGTATTAGTGGAGCAGTACTTC.

This chain uses TRBV11-2 with TRBJ2-7; the match to TRBD2 covers 8 bases. The CDR3 consists of 15 residues. The germline V gene encodes CDR1 SGHAT and CDR2 FQNNGV. J gave up 6 bases and V 7 bases, and 14 bases lay outside the gene matches. CDR3 loop: CASTETSASASEQYF. The CDR3 nucleotides are TGTGCCAGCACCGAGACTAGCGCCTCCGCTAGCGAGCAGTACTTC.

V and J are TRBV7-9 and TRBJ2-5; D is perhaps TRBD2 (5 bases). CDR3 length: 13 residues. Trimming shortened V by 5 bases and J by 5 bases, and 12 bases separated the two germline ends. The V gene's germline CDR1 is SEHNR and CDR2 FQNEAQ (reference sequence). The CDR3 region has the DNA TGTGCCAGCAGCGGGAGCTATAAGGAGACCCAGTACTTC. Amino acids: CASSGSYKETQYF.

The chain couples TRBV27 to TRBJ1-3; D not certain. The germline V gene has CDR1 MNHEY and CDR2 SMNVEV (reference sequence). Trimming took off 5 bases at V and 4 bases at J, with 15 bases between the two ends. CDR3 length equals 15 residues. The CDR3 DNA reads as TGTGCCAGCAGTCCGAGGCCTACTCCAGGAAACACCATATATTTT. This gives the protein CASSPRPTPGNTIYF.

This chain joins TRBV13 and TRBJ1-3; D is uncertain. The CDR3 extends over 19 amino acids. Trimming stripped 5 bases from V and 3 bases from J, with 26 bases between. Germline V gives CDR1 PRHDT, CDR2 FYEKMQ (reference sequence). The CDR3 loop reads CASSASSLDSRGDGNTIYF. CDR3 nucleotide sequence: TGTGCCAGCAGCGCCAGCAGCTTAGATTCGCGGGGAGATGGAAACACCATATATTTT.

The chain has TRBV4-2 and TRBJ2-1; 13 bases agree with TRBD2. Germline V gene data show CDR1 as LGHNA and CDR2 as YNFKEQ. The CDR3 consists of 18 residues. With 0 bases clipped from V and 7 bases from J, the junction kept 9 bases outside the gene matches. CDR3 residues: CASSQEGTSGARGNEQFF. The CDR3 DNA sequence: TGTGCCAGCAGCCAAGAAGGGACTAGCGGGGCCAGGGGAAATGAGCAGTTCTTC.

A single count supports this clone. CDR3 residues: CASSLEGFRDSGNTIYF. The CDR3 DNA is TGCGCCAGCAGCTTGGAAGGTTTCAGGGACTCTGGAAACACCATATATTTT. The rearrangement joins TRBV5-1 to TRBJ1-3; D is perhaps TRBD1 (5 bases). The CDR3 has 17 residues. V was clipped by 0 bases and J by 0 bases, with 13 bases between them. Germline lookup yields CDR1 SGHRS and CDR2 YFSETQ.

This clone came up once. The chain employs TRBV7-2 and TRBJ1-4; TRBD1 matches 10 bases. Germline V gene sequence: CDR1 SGHTA, CDR2 FQGNSA. The CDR3 spans 16 residues. J lost 7 bases, V lost 4 bases, and 9 bases had no gene match. CDR3 sequence: CASSSNGQGVGEKLFF. The CDR3, as DNA: TGTGCCAGCAGCTCTAATGGACAGGGGGTGGGTGAAAAACTGTTTTTT. Together with reference TRBV7-2 and TRBJ1-4, the CDR3 gives the full variable domain: GAGVSQSPSNKVTEKGKDVELRCDPISGHTALYWYRQSLGQGLEFLIYFQGNSAPDKSGLPSDRFSAERTGGSVSTLTIQRTQQEDSAVYLCASSSNGQGVGEKLFFGSGTQLSVL.

The V gene is TRBV14, the J gene TRBJ1-4; 11 positions agree with TRBD1. The CDR3 spans 14 residues. Germline values: CDR1 SGHDN, CDR2 FVKESK. V dropped 2 bases and J dropped 10; count of bases not matched to a gene: 3. CDR3 nucleotide sequence: TGTGCCAGCAGCCAACCCGGGACAGGGGGAAAACTGTTTTTT. It translates to CASSQPGTGGKLFF.

The genes are TRBV4-1 and TRBJ2-7; D may be TRBD2 (5 bases). Germline assignment: CDR1 MGHRA and CDR2 YSYEKL. This CDR3 contains 14 residues. Trimming left V 0 bases short and J 2 bases short, with 8 bases between. This CDR3 reads CASSQDPRAYEQYF. The DNA for the CDR3 is TGCGCCAGCAGCCAAGACCCGCGGGCCTACGAGCAGTACTTC.

V and J are TRBV10-3 and TRBJ2-7; 8 nucleotides match TRBD1. V trimming: 10 bases; J trimming: 4 bases; junction bases outside the gene matches: 9. The CDR3 length is 13 residues. Germline CDR1 is ENHRY and CDR2 is SYGVKD. In nucleotides, the CDR3 is TGTGCCACTGGGGGACAGGCGATATACGAGCAGTACTTC. Protein: CATGGQAIYEQYF.

This clone appeared a few times. CDR3 DNA: TGTGCCAGCCGGGAGCCCACCGGGGAGCTGTTTTTT. Protein: CASREPTGELFF. The chain recombines TRBV6-6 with TRBJ2-2; tentatively, D is TRBD2 (6 bases). The germline CDR1 and CDR2 sequences are MNHNY and SVGAGI (reference sequence). The CDR3 is 12 residues long. V was shortened by 8 bases and J by 4 bases, with 8 bases between the two germline ends.

V and J are TRBV19 and TRBJ2-1; D may be TRBD1 (5 bases). CDR3 length: 13 residues. CDR1 is LNHDA, CDR2 SQIVND, per germline (reference sequence). The V end was cut by 1 base, the J end by 5 bases, with 6 bases between. CDR3 in amino acids: CASSIGQNNEQFF. The CDR3, as DNA: TGTGCCAGTAGTATAGGACAGAACAATGAGCAGTTCTTC.

The V call is TRBV7-6, the J call TRBJ2-7, with 8 bases that match TRBD2. Germline CDR1 SGHVS, CDR2 FNYEAQ. Unmatched junction bases numbered 5, after V lost 1 base and J lost 6 bases. The CDR3 contains 14 residues. The DNA of the CDR3 is TGTGCCAGCAGCTTAGGAGGGACTAGTAGCGAGCAGTACTTC. Its translation: CASSLGGTSSEQYF.

V and J are TRBV19 and TRBJ1-1, with D uncertain. Germline V gene sequence: CDR1 LNHDA, CDR2 SQIVND (reference sequence). The V end was cut by 6 bases, the J end by 3 bases, with 5 bases between. The CDR3 runs 11 residues. The CDR3 region is CASRRYTEAFF. DNA for the CDR3: TGTGCCAGTAGGAGGTACACTGAAGCTTTCTTT.

This chain connects TRBV5-1 to TRBJ2-7, with 8 bases matching TRBD2. The CDR3 has 17 residues. The V and J ends lost 0 bases and 9 bases, in that order; junction bases with no gene match: 17. Germline values: CDR1 SGHRS, CDR2 YFSETQ. CDR3 protein: CASSLAGWTQRETGQYF. CDR3 bases: TGCGCCAGCAGCTTGGCCGGCTGGACCCAGCGGGAGACTGGGCAGTACTTC.

This sequence joins TRBV7-6 and TRBJ1-1, with D perhaps TRBD1 (5 bases). CDR1 is SGHVS, CDR2 FNYEAQ, per germline. The V and J ends lost 5 bases and 5 bases respectively, with 15 bases between them. The CDR3 runs to 14 residues. The CDR3 loop is CASSPREGGTEAFF. The CDR3 DNA is TGTGCCAGCAGCCCCAGGGAGGGTGGAACTGAAGCTTTCTTT.

The chain uses TRBV2 and TRBJ2-1; TRBD1 aligns across 7 bases. J was trimmed by 7 bases and V by 1 base; bases with no gene match: 4. CDR1 SNHLY and CDR2 FYNNEI come from the germline V gene. The CDR3 has 14 residues. The CDR3 loop reads CASSEENRGNEQFF. Written as DNA, the CDR3 is TGTGCCAGCAGTGAAGAAAACAGGGGTAATGAGCAGTTCTTC.

This chain uses TRBV5-4 with TRBJ2-2; D gene uncertain. This CDR3 is built from 13 residues. Trimming shortened V by 3 bases and J by 5 bases, and 8 bases separated the two germline ends. Per the germline V gene, CDR1 is SGHNT and CDR2 is YYREEE (reference sequence). The CDR3, as DNA: TGTGCCAGCAGCTGGCTGTTAACCGGGGAGCTGTTTTTT. Its translation is CASSWLLTGELFF.